This entry features one TCR beta chain sequence. The antigen is not known. This entry belongs to a study of identical twins. The donor group consisted entirely of healthy Caucasians. Findings and limits, study-wide: Insertion counts were lower in abundant cord blood beta clonotypes, a trend that memory repertoires did not show.

A single record per CDR3 protein comes from TCRdb applying MiXCR to the 5' RACE reads. The profile shows about 810,000 distinct CDR3 sequences, roughly 12% of them singletons. The germline gives CDR1 SGHRS, CDR2 YFSETQ. V lost 1 base, J lost 4 bases, and 9 bases stayed unmatched. This CDR3 region has 16 residues. These sequences were also reported in another study, on yellow fever vaccine responses in identical twins.

The gene calls are TRBV5-1 and TRBJ2-7, with 9 bases identical to TRBD1. Sequencing was carried out using PBMCs. The clonotype comes from a woman aged 18-29 years in good health. CDR3 sequence (DNA): TGCGCCAGCAGCTTGACTTACAGGGGGCAATGGTACGAGCAGTACTTC. Protein sequence: CASSLTYRGQWYEQYF. Together with reference TRBV5-1 and TRBJ2-7, the CDR3 gives the full variable domain: KAGVTQTPRYLIKTRGQQVTLSCSPISGHRSVSWYQQTPGQGLQFLFEYFSETQRNKGNFPGRFSGRQFSNSRSEMNVSTLELGDSALYLCASSLTYRGQWYEQYFGPGTRLTVT.